Listed below are T cell receptor beta chains from one sample, sequenced in a study of blood T cell repertoires in COVID-19. Some clones are missing from TCRdb's copy, which holds only in-frame ones; the method was immunoSEQ multiplex PCR. Of under 450,000 clones listed, roughly 90% were seen once; the top ten hold roughly 1.6%. Input material: peripheral blood. The receptor source for this set is a middle-aged woman with COVID-19, enrolled during active disease. Each CDR3 is given with its conserved first and last residue.

>TRBJ1-1|TRBV6-6
CASSSGFITEAFF
>TRBJ2-7|TRBV28
CASSWGQGALEQYF
>TRBJ2-1|TRBV2
CASSEILSYNEQFF
>TRBJ1-6|TRBV5-5
CASRREEQGYSPLHF
>TRBJ2-5|TRBV5-1
CASSLLAGPETQYF
>TRBJ2-5|TRBV28
CASRVGGPGETQYF
>TRBJ1-5|TRBV19
CASNLGGDQPQHF
>TRBJ2-3|TRBV5-6
CASRIVGLAGGPAQYF
>TRBJ2-7|TRBV27
CASSGYRGSYEQYF
>TRBJ2-5|TRBV5-8
CASSQGFSEETQYF
>TRBJ2-7|TRBV14
CASSQVGAGDFQYF
>TRBJ1-2|TRBV4-3
CASSQDNRAVNYGYTF
>TRBJ1-5|TRBV28
CASSLWDRGEGPQHF
>TRBJ2-3|TRBV5-6
CASSLGRTKDTQYF
>TRBJ1-6|TRBV2
CASSMKGVGNSPLHF
>TRBJ1-4|TRBV5-5
CASSYATGSNEKLFF
>TRBJ2-7|TRBV7-9
CASSYTGTPLHEQYF
>TRBJ1-6|TRBV30
CAWSPTTYNSPLHF
>TRBJ1-1|TRBV9
CASSVLPGQGTEAFF
>TRBJ1-1|TRBV18
CASSPWRQENTEAFF
>TRBJ2-2|TRBV4-3
CASSQGGSNTGELFF
>TRBJ2-2|TRBV6-5
CASSYDGSTGELFF
>TRBJ1-5|TRBV1
CTSNSDRAYNQPQHF
>TRBJ1-5|TRBV6-6
CASSFGWTGDQPQHF
>TRBJ1-1|TRBV12-2
CASQTGNTEAFF
>TRBJ2-2|TRBV28
CASGLLAGATGELFF
>TRBJ1-4|TRBV7-2
CASGPRRVGLHATNEKLFF
>TRBJ2-1|TRBV10-2
CASSAKGLRGGGDEQFF
>TRBJ1-1|TRBV28
CASSLTGIDTEAFF
>TRBJ1-5|TRBV6-5
CASALGRGLQPQHF
>TRBJ1-2|TRBV4-3
CASSQGIGGLANYGYTF
>TRBJ1-4|TRBV2
CASAQGGEKLFF
>TRBJ1-4|TRBV7-9
CASSLPGQGSEKLFF
>TRBJ1-6|TRBV28
CASSLGGAPSPLHF
>TRBJ2-7|TRBV6-6
CASRRHGLAGRGYEQYF
>TRBJ2-7|TRBV28
CASSPQGAGEYEQYF
>TRBJ1-2|TRBV27
CASSYSTGESGYTF
>TRBJ2-5|TRBV29-1
CSTTQGGETQYF
>TRBJ2-2|TRBV5-6
CASSPRGGELFF
>TRBJ2-7|TRBV6-5
CASSYLGDRDYEQYF
>TRBJ2-7|TRBV24-1
CATSDSRDYNEQYF
>TRBJ2-5|TRBV30
CACLGLQETQYF
>TRBJ1-2|TRBV29-1
CSVRTGVNYGYTF
>TRBJ1-5|TRBV6-6
CASSYERYYQPQHF
>TRBJ1-2|TRBV11-1
CASRGGDRSDGYTF
>TRBJ2-1|TRBV27
CASTYRVSSYNEQFF
>TRBJ2-3|TRBV19
CATSLAGGPDTQYF
>TRBJ1-5|TRBV6-5
CASRGQGLSQPQHF
>TRBJ2-2|TRBV7-2
CASSSDRVGELFF
>TRBJ2-4|TRBV11-2
CASSSFRGLAKNIQYF
>TRBJ2-2|TRBV9
CASSPWGQGATGELFF
>TRBJ2-7|TRBV9
CASSVGGRGSEQYF
>TRBJ1-6|TRBV2
CASDLSGSQDSPLHF